This T cell receptor beta chain appears in the sequencing data of a study of technical replicates of blood from a few donors. V was cut by 2 bases and J by 5 bases, with 13 bases left in between. The CDR3 is made up of 14 amino acids. Germline-derived CDR1 and CDR2 are MDHEN and SYDVKM. Some clones are missing from TCRdb's copy, which holds only in-frame ones; the method was immunoSEQ multiplex PCR. The data contain approximately 93,000 clones, about 94% of them singletons. This clonotype was obtained from a human donor in good health. The sequenced sample consisted of T cells isolated from PBMCs. The chain employs TRBV28 and TRBJ2-7; a weak D match, TRBD1 (5 bases). The CDR3 protein is CASSLHQGIDEQYF. DNA for the CDR3: TGTGCCAGCAGTTTACACCAGGGTATCGACGAGCAGTACTTC.